This T cell receptor beta chain was identified in a study of shared clonotypes between healthy human individuals. Overall study results and limits: Naive CD4 clonotypes overlapped across several donors at around 4.8%. On the whole, naive subsets had larger estimated richness than memory subsets had. A small donor pool kept down the genetic and exposure-history diversity that was represented.

Only a few counts were recorded for this clone. The antigen remains unidentified. CD45RO-negative, CCR7-positively selected cells formed the naive CD8 fraction, excluding terminally differentiated effector memory CD45RA+ cells. Looked up from germline, CDR1 is ENHRY and CDR2 is SYGVKD. This CDR3 spans 13 amino acids. V shed 7 bases, J shed 9 bases, and the junction held 7 bases outside the gene matches. Study processing details: ImmunoSEQ yielded junction-only sequences lacking quality scores, so filtering differed. Libraries were prepared by immunoSEQ multiplex PCR; TCRdb keeps only in-frame clonotypes and omits some of them. V and J calls and clone size are as listed in that table; D and trimming were resolved from the DNA. The sample consists of over 2 million clones, just under 95% of them appearing once.

Sequenced sample: naive CD8+ T cells sorted from blood. The chain couples TRBV10-3 to TRBJ2-1, with TRBD1 matching 9 bases. This TCR came from a man in his late teens or twenties in good health. CDR3 amino acids: CAITLDRGGEQFF. The CDR3 DNA reads as TGTGCCATCACCTTGGACAGGGGCGGTGAGCAGTTCTTC.